These 21 T cell receptor beta chains were sequenced from one sample in a study of T cell responses to AZD1222 COVID-19 vaccine (dated by TCRdb to the early 2020s). The time point tag for this specimen amounts to: baseline before first vaccination. Libraries were made using the immunoSEQ multiplex PCR assay. As stored in TCRdb, this immuneACCESS dataset retains in-frame rearrangements with V and J assigned. A fraction of the clones does not appear; measured against another copy, unresolved V genes explain less than half of the discrepancy, and the remainder lacks a known reason. In all, the sample holds some 140,000 clones, and 75% to 90% of those were seen once. Roughly 3.9% of the sample belongs to the ten largest clones. The specimen comprised peripheral blood, sampled on day 0 of AZD1222 vaccination. The receptors here all came from an adult in good health.

The chain recombines TRBV18 with TRBJ2-5; D unclear. The CDR3 has 12 residues. Deletions cut 2 bases from V and 6 bases from J, with 7 bases between. Per the germline V gene, CDR1 is KGHSH and CDR2 is LQKENI. The CDR3 DNA reads as TGTGCCAGCTCACCAACCGAACAGACCCAGTACTTC. Residues: CASSPTEQTQYF.

The chain joins TRBV4-1 to TRBJ1-2; TRBD1 might be the D (6 bases). The CDR3 is 16 residues long. V was clipped by 0 bases and J by 8 bases, with 19 bases between them. The V gene's germline CDR1 is MGHRA and CDR2 YSYEKL. CDR3 DNA: TGCGCCAGCAGCCAAGATCGGGGTCAGGGGACTAACGGCTACACCTTC. Amino acid sequence: CASSQDRGQGTNGYTF.

The V gene is TRBV19, the J gene TRBJ1-5; D is undetermined. The CDR3 length is 11 residues. Germline lookup yields CDR1 LNHDA and CDR2 SQIVND (reference sequence). The ends were cut back, 4 bases at V and 5 bases at J, with 3 bases in the middle. CDR3: CASSTYQPQHF. The DNA for the CDR3 is TGTGCCAGTAGTACCTATCAGCCCCAGCATTTT.

V gene TRBV6-5 combines with J gene TRBJ1-1; the match to TRBD1 covers 8 bases. V gave up 0 bases and J gave up 4 bases; unmatched junction bases: 1. Germline CDR1 and CDR2: MNHEY and SVGAGI. The CDR3 totals 14 residues. The CDR3 sequence is CASSYSDRVTEAFF. The DNA of the CDR3 is TGTGCCAGCAGTTACTCGGACAGGGTCACTGAAGCTTTCTTT.

The gene calls are TRBV6-4 and TRBJ1-5, with D hard to call. The germline V gene has CDR1 MRHNA and CDR2 SNTAGT. V gave up 4 bases and J gave up 3 bases, with 7 bases separating them. The CDR3 is 13 residues long. CDR3 region: CASSAGNNQPQHF. CDR3 in DNA: TGTGCCAGCAGTGCTGGGAACAATCAGCCCCAGCATTTT.

The chain joins TRBV5-4 to TRBJ1-1; D gene unclear. The germline V and J ends were trimmed by 5 bases and 0 bases, with 17 bases remaining between them. Germline CDR1 is SGHNT and CDR2 is YYREEE (reference sequence). The CDR3 consists of 16 residues. The chain's CDR3 is CASSPPRAGMNTEAFF. In DNA form, the CDR3 reads TGTGCCAGCAGTCCCCCCCGGGCAGGCATGAACACTGAAGCTTTCTTT.

Here the CDR3 reads CASSLRDVANYGYTF. CDR3 DNA: TGTGCCAGCAGTCTCCGGGACGTAGCTAACTATGGCTACACCTTC. The chain has TRBV6-5 and TRBJ1-2; perhaps TRBD1 as D (5 bases). The CDR3 sequence is 15 residues long. V was cut by 5 bases and J by 0 bases, with 13 bases left in between. The germline V gene encodes CDR1 MNHEY and CDR2 SVGAGI.

This chain uses TRBV30 with TRBJ2-7; 8 nucleotides line up with TRBD1. The CDR3 loop spans 15 amino acids. Trimming took 5 bases from V and 6 from J; bases not matched to a gene: 15. Germline CDR1 and CDR2: GTSNPN and SVGIG (reference sequence). The CDR3 loop is CAWDKLTGGQGEQYF. The CDR3 DNA sequence: TGTGCCTGGGATAAGTTAACAGGGGGTCAGGGCGAGCAGTACTTC.

The chain links TRBV2 to TRBJ1-2; tentative D call: TRBD1 (5 bases). The germline V gene has CDR1 SNHLY and CDR2 FYNNEI. The CDR3 extends over 11 amino acids. V was clipped by 8 bases and J by 6 bases, with 10 bases between them. The DNA for the CDR3 is TGTGCCAGCGGGGACTTCGATGGCTACACCTTC. It encodes CASGDFDGYTF. The variable domain in full, completed from reference TRBV2 and TRBJ1-2, reads EPEVTQTPSHQVTQMGQEVILRCVPISNHLYFYWYRQILGQKVEFLVSFYNNEISEKSEIFDDQFSVERPDGSNFTLKIRSTKLEDSAMYFCASGDFDGYTFGSGTRLTVV.

The chain couples TRBV5-1 to TRBJ1-1; D remains ambiguous. This CDR3 has 14 amino acids. CDR1 is SGHRS, CDR2 YFSETQ, per germline. Between the trimmed V and J ends, which lost 1 base and 1 base, there was a span of 8 bases. CDR3 sequence: CASSLYGTNTEAFF. The CDR3 nucleotides read TGCGCCAGCAGCTTGTACGGTACGAACACTGAAGCTTTCTTT. Full variable domain (remainder filled in from reference TRBV5-1 and TRBJ1-1): KAGVTQTPRYLIKTRGQQVTLSCSPISGHRSVSWYQQTPGQGLQFLFEYFSETQRNKGNFPGRFSGRQFSNSRSEMNVSTLELGDSALYLCASSLYGTNTEAFFGQGTRLTVV.

The genes are TRBV5-1 and TRBJ1-4, with 7 bases lining up with TRBD1. V shed 4 bases and J 7 bases; nucleotides not matched to a gene: 4. Germline assignment: CDR1 SGHRS and CDR2 YFSETQ. The CDR3 contains 13 residues. The CDR3 DNA reads as TGCGCCAGCAGCAGACAGGGTGGTGAAAAACTGTTTTTT. Translated: CASSRQGGEKLFF.

The chain couples TRBV4-1 to TRBJ1-5; the match to TRBD1 covers 9 bases. The V gene end was trimmed by 1 base and the J gene end by 5 bases; junction bases not matched to a gene: 6. CDR3 length: 16 amino acids. Looked up from germline, CDR1 is MGHRA and CDR2 is YSYEKL. Here the CDR3 DNA reads TGCGCCAGCAGCCAAGTCACAGGGGGCGCTGATCAGCCCCAGCATTTT. It yields the protein CASSQVTGGADQPQHF.

This chain uses TRBV11-2 with TRBJ2-2, with 7 bases aligning to TRBD2. The trim removed 1 base at V and 5 bases at J, leaving 7 bases unmatched. CDR1 and CDR2 from the germline V gene are SGHAT and FQNNGV. This CDR3 is 16 amino acids long. CDR3 loop: CASSLVSSSGTGELFF. The CDR3 coding sequence is TGTGCCAGCAGCTTAGTATCGTCTAGCGGTACCGGGGAGCTGTTTTTT.

This clone was picked up one time. The J gene is TRBJ1-5, the V gene TRBV12-2. TRBV12-2 is a pseudogene locus. This CDR3 is 15 amino acids long. CDR3 bases: TGTGCAAGTCGCGACCCCCGGGACCGCCTAAAGCCCCAGCATTTT. Encoded protein: CASRDPRDRLKPQHF.

The chain is built from TRBV5-1 and TRBJ1-2; a weak D match, TRBD1 (6 bases). Trimming took off 3 bases at V and 0 bases at J, with 18 bases between the two ends. The CDR3 covers 17 residues. Germline CDR1 SGHRS, CDR2 YFSETQ. The CDR3 nucleotides are TGCGCCAGCAGCTGGTCGGGACACGGGTTAACTAACTATGGCTACACCTTC. Amino acid sequence: CASSWSGHGLTNYGYTF.

This chain joins TRBV6-5 and TRBJ1-5; D gene unclear. Per germline, CDR1 MNHEY and CDR2 SVGAGI. V lost 7 bases, J lost 0 bases, and 10 bases lay in between. The CDR3 covers 14 residues. CDR3 in amino acids: CASNDYSSNQPQHF. DNA for the CDR3: TGTGCCAGCAACGATTACAGTAGCAATCAGCCCCAGCATTTT.

The genes are TRBV11-2 and TRBJ2-1; 7 bases align to TRBD1. J was trimmed by 5 bases and V by 3 bases; bases with no gene match: 4. Germline loops: CDR1 SGHAT, CDR2 FQNNGV. This CDR3 comprises 14 residues. CDR3 residues: CASSFDRADNEQFF. CDR3 sequence (DNA): TGTGCCAGCAGCTTTGACAGGGCAGACAATGAGCAGTTCTTC.

The chain couples TRBV7-8 to TRBJ2-5; D ambiguous. V gave up 1 base and J gave up 7 bases, with 10 bases separating them. Looked up from germline, CDR1 is SGHVS and CDR2 is FQNEAQ. The CDR3 covers 13 residues. This CDR3 is CASSLDTLRTQYF. The CDR3, as DNA: TGTGCCAGCAGCTTAGATACCCTTCGGACCCAGTACTTC.

The chain uses TRBV6-1 and TRBJ1-1; D uncertain. Germline CDR1 reads MNHNS; CDR2 reads SASEGT. The CDR3 consists of 13 residues. Trimming stripped 7 bases from V and 1 base from J, with 10 bases between. CDR3 coding DNA: TGTGCCAGCACCCTTGATGGGAACACTGAAGCTTTCTTT. Its protein product is CASTLDGNTEAFF.

The chain has TRBV28 and TRBJ1-2; perhaps TRBD1 as D (6 bases). The CDR3 runs to 13 residues. The V end lost 7 bases, the J end lost 7 bases, and 16 bases lay between the germline ends. The germline CDR1 and CDR2 sequences are MDHEN and SYDVKM. Here the CDR3 DNA reads TGTGCCAGCAAAGTTAGGACAGATCGTGGCTACACCTTC. It codes for CASKVRTDRGYTF.

The gene calls are TRBV2 and TRBJ2-1; 7 nucleotides line up with TRBD1. This CDR3 comprises 16 residues. Unmatched junction bases numbered 9, after V lost 0 bases and J lost 7 bases. CDR1 SNHLY and CDR2 FYNNEI come from the germline V gene. CDR3 in DNA: TGTGCCAGCAGTGAAGCGGAGGCAGGGGGAAAAAATGAGCAGTTCTTC. It encodes CASSEAEAGGKNEQFF.